This TCR beta chain was recovered during a study of T cell responses to AZD1222 COVID-19 vaccine. Worth noting for this clone: Antigen specificity is unknown.

General observations from the study: Dominant CD4 TCR responses targeted spike regions 160-218 and 743-854. Donors skewed white British and female; clonal diversity was possibly underestimated.

The CDR3 totals 13 residues. The V end lost 5 bases, the J end lost 8 bases, and 15 bases lay between the germline ends. Germline CDR1 is SNHLY and CDR2 is FYNNEI. Here immunoSEQ multiplex PCR was the method, and the copy in TCRdb shows in-frame clones only, minus some. Here the sample spans 90,000 to 110,000 clones, more than 75% being singletons. Material: peripheral blood, obtained on day 0 of AZD1222 vaccination. This TCR was recovered from an adult in good health. The gene calls are TRBV2 and TRBJ1-2; weak D call: TRBD1 (6 bases). The CDR3 DNA sequence: TGTGCCAGCAGTCGGGAAACAGGGAACGGCTACACCTTC. This translates into CASSRETGNGYTF.